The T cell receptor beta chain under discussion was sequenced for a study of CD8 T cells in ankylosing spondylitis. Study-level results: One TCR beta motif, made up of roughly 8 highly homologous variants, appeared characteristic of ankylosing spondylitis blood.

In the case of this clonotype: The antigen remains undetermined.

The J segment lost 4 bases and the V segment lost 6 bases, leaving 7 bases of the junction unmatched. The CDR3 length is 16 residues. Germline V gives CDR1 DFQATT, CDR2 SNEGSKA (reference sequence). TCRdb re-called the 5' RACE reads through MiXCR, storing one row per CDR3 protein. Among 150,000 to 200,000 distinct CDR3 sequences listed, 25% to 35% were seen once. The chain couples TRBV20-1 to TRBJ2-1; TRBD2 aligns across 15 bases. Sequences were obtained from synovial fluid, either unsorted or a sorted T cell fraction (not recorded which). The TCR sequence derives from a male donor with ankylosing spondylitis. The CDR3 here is CSAPGLAGGIYNEQFF. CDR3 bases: TGCAGTGCCCCGGGACTAGCGGGGGGCATATACAATGAGCAGTTCTTC.